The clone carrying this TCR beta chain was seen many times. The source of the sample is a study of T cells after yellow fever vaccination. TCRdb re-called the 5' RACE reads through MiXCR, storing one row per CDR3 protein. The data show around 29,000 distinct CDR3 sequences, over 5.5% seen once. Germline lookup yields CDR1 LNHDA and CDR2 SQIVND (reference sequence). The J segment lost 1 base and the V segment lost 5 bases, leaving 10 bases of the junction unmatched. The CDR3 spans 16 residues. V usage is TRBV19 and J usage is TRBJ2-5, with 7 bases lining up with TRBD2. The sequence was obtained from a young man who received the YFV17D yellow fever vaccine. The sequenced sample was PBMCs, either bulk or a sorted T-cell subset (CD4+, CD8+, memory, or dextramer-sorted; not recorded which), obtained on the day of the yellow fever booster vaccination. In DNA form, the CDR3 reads TGTGCCAGTAGTCCCCGGAGTGGGGGGGTCCAAGAGACCCAGTACTTC. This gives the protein CASSPRSGGVQETQYF.